This T cell receptor beta chain comes out of a study of T cells in Graves' hyperthyroidism and ophthalmopathy (dated 2019 in TCRdb). Regarding the complete study: Peripheral blood samples were taken at the time of initial diagnosis, prior to any treatment. TCR V-J signatures able to tell the groups apart were searched for in a discovery cohort of some 97 patients, of whom 43 had Graves' ophthalmopathy and about 60 had stable Graves' hyperthyroidism. Prospective prediction of ophthalmopathy was tested in an independent validation cohort of 18 to 20 hyperthyroidism patients and some 17 patients who later progressed to ophthalmopathy. The approximately 98 discovery patients were randomly divided into training and test sets at a 7:3 ratio. In more than 5 Graves' hyperthyroidism patients, the study also compared T-cell repertoires from thyroid tissue with T-cell repertoires from blood. Following sampling, methimazole starting at 30 mg daily was given to hyperthyroidism patients, and high-dose intravenous methylprednisolone was given to ophthalmopathy patients. The paper describes TCR Vbeta CDR3 sequencing of fewer than 150 peripheral blood samples, made up of 43 ophthalmopathy patients, roughly 75 hyperthyroidism patients and 17 progressor patients.

Ophthalmopathy patients had moderately to severely active disease, with a Clinical Activity Score of 3 or more, a NOSPECS grade of 4 or more, and a disease duration of less than 3 months. Exclusion was applied to patients with uncontrolled infections, other autoimmune diseases, pregnancy or lactation. Diagnoses were based on clinical symptoms, serum thyroxine and TRAb, thyroid ultrasound and orbital computed tomography. Ficoll-Paque density gradient centrifugation was used to isolate PBMCs from 10 ml of fresh peripheral blood. Total RNA was extracted using Trizol reagent, and RNA quality was assessed on an Agilent 2100 Bioanalyzer. Ten or more counts support this clonotype. No cognate antigen has been identified for it. There are no base qualities to consult, and no much larger clone falls within one base. The TCR beta CDR3 regions were amplified from RNA transcripts. The first round of RT-PCR for the TCR CDR3 was performed with the HTBI primer set and the Qiagen OneStep RT-PCR kit. Libraries were constructed in a second round of multiplex PCR, after which size selection and purification were carried out. Libraries were sequenced paired-end with 100 bp reads on an Illumina HiSeq2000. Under the source paper's analysis protocol: SOAPnuke was used to process the raw data, throwing out any read that contained adapters or uncalled bases, had a mean Phred below 15, or lacked an exact constant-primer or identifier match. High-quality paired reads were merged using COPE v1.2.5, and each unique nucleotide sequence was defined as a clonotype. MiTCR v1.1 was used to align the clonotypes against IMGT TRBV, TRBD and TRBJ reference segments. The analysis was restricted to V-J combinations with a frequency above 0.0001, which together covered 99% to 99.2% of the repertoires. A TCS score was defined as the ratio between F50 (clonal expansion) and ExV (chaos), using BLOSUM62-based TCRdist between CDR3 peptides within each V-J. Welch's t-statistics and random forest reduced roughly 540 V-J features to about 12, which were used in a naive Bayes classifier (R e1071). The raw public reads went through TCRdb reprocessing: fastp at Q25, MiXCR clone calling, in-frame beta chains kept. Every entry covers one CDR3 protein and lists the most common genes and DNA from its rows. It is TCRdb's table, rather than the study itself, that gives the V and J calls and clone size. In this sample the table shows approximately 400,000 distinct CDR3 sequences, more than 12% of which occur a single time. The ten largest account for about 20% of the sample.

What the research found in general, with its limitations: Ophthalmopathy was separated from stable hyperthyroidism by a 13 V-J signature model, with approximately 86% sensitivity and roughly 81% specificity obtained in cross-validation and 80%/75% obtained in testing. Most expanded thyroid clonotypes (frequency above 0.001) were also found in blood, which suggests that blood repertoires may mirror thyroid immune responses. No statistical method was used to fix the sample size in advance, and group allocation was not hidden from the investigators. During validation, the model predicted progression to ophthalmopathy a median of about 6.3 months ahead of onset, with more than 60% sensitivity and 72.22% specificity.

Trimming removed 2 bases from V and 7 bases from J, leaving 14 bases between the germline ends. The CDR3 runs 14 residues from the cysteine to the phenylalanine. The CDR3 DNA has 42 bases and is translated from base 1. Via the germline V gene, CDR1 is SNHLY and CDR2 FYNNEI. The chain joins TRBV2 to TRBJ1-1; the D segment cannot be called with confidence. This TCR derives from a woman in her 30s with Graves' ophthalmopathy. The sequenced material came from blood. The CDR3 reads CASSESPAGGEAFF. The nucleotide sequence is given as TGTGCCAGCAGTGAATCTCCTGCAGGAGGTGAAGCTTTCTTT.